This T cell receptor (beta chain) comes out of a study of blood T cell repertoires in COVID-19 (TCRdb year 2020). Notes on the research overall: Samples covering the acute and convalescent phases of COVID-19 were provided by collaborators in the United States, Italy and Spain. The prospective study material was composed of cDNA or gDNA derived from T cells, B-cell-depleted T cells, or PBMCs. Deeply sampled blood TCRbeta repertoires from subjects exposed to, actively infected with, or recovered from COVID-19 were included in the dataset. The repertoires were released in a freely available public database meant as a resource for research on the immune response to SARS-CoV-2. The samples were drawn from the first 160 participants of the ongoing ImmuneRACE study and from some 1,300 subjects provided by 6 global collaborators. The sample metadata nearly always contained a de-identified subject ID, COVID-19 status, age in years and sex. Where available, HLA class I and class II types were obtained from metadata supplied by the sample provider rather than from assay-based typing.

For this clone: The antigen it recognizes is unknown. Per-base qualities were not stored, and no clone one base away is much larger.

V lost 0 bases and J lost 7 bases, and the count of bases not matched to a germline gene is 3. CDR1 and CDR2 are read off the germline V gene (reference sequence) as MNHNY and SVGAGI. The CDR3 starts with the cysteine, ends with the phenylalanine, and has 14 residues. CDR3 DNA only is kept here, 42 bases in frame from base 1. Study-wide conclusions, independent of this receptor: The quantity of clinical and demographic metadata differed by source and by participant and was supplied without curation.

One collaborating source in Seattle enrolled patients while the patients were actively infected and followed the patients over time throughout the course of disease. Whole blood was collected in K2EDTA tubes by collaborating institutions according to the institutions' own protocols. For TCRbeta analysis, collaborators shipped samples as frozen whole blood, isolated PBMCs, or DNA extracted from either of those sample types. TCRbeta CDR3 regions were amplified from genomic DNA using the immunoSEQ Assay, a bias-controlled multiplex PCR. The original methods were these. The number of nucleated cells in each sample was estimated from the amplification of reference gene primers within the assay. To quantify the absolute abundance of each unique TCRbeta CDR3 rearrangement, sequence reads were collapsed and filtered. For each sample, productive Simpson clonality was calculated as the square root of Simpson's diversity index across productive rearrangements. In TCRdb, the immuneACCESS table is reduced to in-frame sequences with V and J assigned. These tables do not hold every clone; where another copy was compared, an unresolved V gene accounts for under half, and the others remain unexplained. V and J calls plus clone size are reproduced from that table; the DNA served to infer D and trimming. The sample includes approximately 100,000 clones, with over 85% observed a single time. The ten largest clonotypes hold 4% to 5% of the sample.

Sequencing used peripheral blood. This receptor chain uses TRBV6-6 and TRBJ2-1, and TRBD2 matches 7 of the central bases. The source is a human donor with COVID-19, enrolled during active disease. The donor label of this sample is uncertain. The CDR3 region reads CASSYSWGGNEQFF. The bases read TGTGCCAGCAGTTACTCTTGGGGAGGGAATGAGCAGTTCTTC.